This is a list of T cell receptor beta chains from one sample in a study of blood T cell repertoires in COVID-19. Libraries were prepared by immunoSEQ multiplex PCR; TCRdb keeps only in-frame clonotypes and omits some of them. The data show some 250,000 clones, approximately 91% seen once. The sequencing sample was made of peripheral blood. These receptor sequences come from a woman in her twenties or thirties with acute or convalescent COVID-19. CDR3s include the opening cysteine and the closing phenylalanine or tryptophan. A D gene is named only where the DNA matches it firmly. The listing skips clone size in some rows; elsewhere it reads once, few, many or a size class.

TRBJ2-7 | TRBD1 | TRBV11-2 | . | CASSFGQGPYEQYF | TGTGCCAGCAGCTTCGGACAGGGGCCCTACGAGCAGTACTTC
TRBJ2-3 | . | TRBV6-6 | . | CASRPGSDTQYF | TGTGCCAGCAGGCCGGGTTCAGATACGCAGTATTTT
TRBJ2-7 | . | TRBV11-3 | . | CASSLDDYSYEQYF | TGTGCCAGCAGCTTAGACGACTATTCCTACGAGCAGTACTTC
TRBJ2-1 | TRBD2 | TRBV5-4 | few | CASSLGTSGKYNEQFF | TGTGCCAGCAGTTTGGGGACTAGCGGCAAATACAATGAGCAGTTCTTC
TRBJ1-2 | TRBD1 | TRBV27 | once | CASRTGQAVYGYTF | TGTGCCAGCAGGACAGGACAGGCCGTCTATGGCTACACCTTC
TRBJ2-3 | . | TRBV7-8 | once | CASSTTADTQYF | TGTGCCAGCAGCACAACCGCAGATACGCAGTATTTT
TRBJ2-3 | TRBD2 | TRBV4-3 | . | CASSQDGLAGPTDTQYF | TGCGCCAGCAGCCAAGATGGGCTAGCGGGCCCCACAGATACGCAGTATTTT
TRBJ1-4 | . | TRBV7-2 | . | CASSTQGRQGWEKLFF | TGTGCCAGCAGCACCCAGGGAAGGCAGGGTTGGGAAAAACTGTTTTTT
TRBJ2-1 | TRBD2 | TRBV5-4 | . | CASSPGLGDEQFF | TGTGCCAGCAGCCCAGGACTAGGGGATGAGCAGTTCTTC
TRBJ2-1 | TRBD2 | TRBV7-9 | . | CASSPRTSGFSYNEQFF | TGTGCCAGCAGCCCGAGGACTAGCGGGTTTTCATACAATGAGCAGTTCTTC
TRBJ2-2 | TRBD2 | TRBV9 | . | CASTRSGGNTGELFF | TGTGCCAGCACCAGAAGCGGGGGAAACACCGGGGAGCTGTTTTTT
TRBJ2-7 | TRBD1 | TRBV10-3 | . | CAITQTGGREQYF | TGTGCCATCACGCAGACAGGGGGCAGGGAGCAGTACTTC
TRBJ2-2 | TRBD2 | TRBV19 | . | CASSPTIAGGPRDTGELFF | TGTGCCAGTAGTCCCACGATAGCGGGCGGCCCCCGGGACACCGGGGAGCTGTTTTTT
TRBJ1-2 | TRBD1 | TRBV4-3 | . | CASSQAPGQGATYGYTF | TGCGCCAGCAGCCAAGCCCCCGGACAGGGGGCGACCTATGGCTACACCTTC
TRBJ1-5 | . | TRBV19 | . | CASSIATGSWGNQPQHF | TGTGCCAGTAGTATAGCAACAGGGTCCTGGGGCAATCAGCCCCAGCATTTT
TRBJ1-1 | . | TRBV30 | once | CAWSRGGDTEAFF | TGTGCCTGGAGTAGGGGAGGGGACACTGAAGCTTTCTTT
TRBJ2-7 | TRBD2 | TRBV19 | . | CASSIVAGGTYEQYF | TGTGCCAGTAGTATTGTAGCGGGAGGTACCTACGAGCAGTACTTC
TRBJ1-3 | . | TRBV6-5 | . | CASSYSGPSGNTIYF | TGTGCCAGCAGTTACTCGGGCCCTTCTGGAAACACCATATATTTT
TRBJ1-4 | . | TRBV7-8 | . | CASSFRGIEKLFF | TGTGCCAGCAGCTTTAGGGGGATTGAAAAACTGTTTTTT
TRBJ2-5 | . | TRBV4-1 | . | CASSQDLRQGETQYF | TGCGCCAGCAGCCAAGATCTTCGGCAGGGAGAGACCCAGTACTTC
TRBJ2-7 | . | TRBV6-2/TRBV6-3 | few | CASSFKSVYEQYF | TGTGCCAGCAGTTTCAAATCAGTCTACGAGCAGTACTTC
TRBJ1-1 | . | TRBV6-5 | . | CASSYRGQKNTEAFF | TGTGCCAGCAGTTACCGCGGACAGAAGAACACTGAAGCTTTCTTT
TRBJ2-3 | . | TRBV5-1 | . | CASEGGDTDTQYF | TGCGCCAGCGAAGGTGGAGACACAGATACGCAGTATTTT
TRBJ2-3 | . | TRBV12-5 | . | CASRRDSSTDTQYF | TGTGCTAGCCGTCGGGACTCTAGCACAGATACGCAGTATTTT
TRBJ2-5 | TRBD2 | TRBV4-1 | . | CASSQVLAGVEETQYF | TGCGCCAGCAGCCAGGTTCTAGCGGGAGTAGAGGAGACCCAGTACTTC
TRBJ2-7 | TRBD2 | TRBV7-9 | . | CASSLLGGRGHEQYF | TGTGCCAGCAGTCTCTTGGGCGGGAGAGGGCACGAGCAGTACTTC
TRBJ2-7 | . | TRBV18 | . | CASSSGPPGQLDEQYF | TGTGCCAGCTCATCAGGTCCCCCAGGGCAGCTCGACGAGCAGTACTTC
TRBJ2-4 | TRBD2 | TRBV5-4 | . | CASSSRPAAGVNIQYF | TGTGCCAGCAGCTCCCGACCGGCAGCGGGAGTTAACATTCAGTACTTC
TRBJ1-5 | TRBD1 | TRBV7-2 | . | CASSFQGADQPQHF | TGTGCCAGCAGCTTTCAGGGGGCGGATCAGCCCCAGCATTTT
TRBJ2-1 | TRBD2 | TRBV20-1 | once | CSASGLAGAVSYNEQFF | TGCAGTGCTAGTGGTCTAGCGGGAGCGGTTTCCTACAATGAGCAGTTCTTC
TRBJ2-1 | TRBD1 | TRBV5-1 | . | CASSWGQGAGVEQFF | TGCGCCAGCAGCTGGGGACAGGGGGCGGGTGTTGAGCAGTTCTTC
TRBJ2-1 | TRBD1 | TRBV15 | . | CATSRDNRGNEQFF | TGTGCCACCAGCAGAGACAACAGGGGGAATGAGCAGTTCTTC
TRBJ2-3 | . | TRBV7-2 | . | CASSLVSRESARTDTQYF | TGTGCCAGCAGCTTAGTCTCTCGGGAAAGCGCCCGCACAGATACGCAGTATTTT
TRBJ1-1 | . | TRBV30 | . | CAWSVRGEAFF | TGTGCCTGGAGTGTACGAGGTGAAGCTTTCTTT
TRBJ2-1 | . | TRBV15 | . | CATSRDQMAGRSDEQFF | TGTGCCACCAGCAGAGATCAGATGGCGGGAAGGTCGGATGAGCAGTTCTTC
TRBJ2-2 | . | TRBV9 | . | CASSVVSGELFF | TGTGCCAGCAGCGTAGTATCCGGGGAGCTGTTTTTT
TRBJ2-2 | TRBD1 | TRBV24-1 | . | CATSETGGPGELFF | TGTGCCACCAGTGAGACAGGGGGCCCGGGGGAGCTGTTTTTT
TRBJ1-5 | . | TRBV5-1 | . | CASSEDRNQPQHF | TGCGCCAGCAGCGAAGACAGGAATCAGCCCCAGCATTTT
TRBJ1-3 | TRBD1 | TRBV9 | . | CASSYGTAFGNTIYF | TGTGCCAGCAGCTACGGGACAGCTTTTGGAAACACCATATATTTT
TRBJ2-1 | TRBD2 | TRBV7-2 | . | CASRRPASGRGGNNEQFF | TGTGCCAGCCGCCGCCCGGCTAGCGGGAGGGGTGGGAACAATGAGCAGTTCTTC
TRBJ2-3 | TRBD2 | TRBV9 | . | CASSVVPSGAPSTDTQYF | TGTGCCAGCAGCGTAGTCCCTAGCGGGGCTCCTAGCACAGATACGCAGTATTTT
TRBJ2-1 | TRBD2 | TRBV4-3 | . | CASSQGERDSYNEQFF | TGCGCCAGCAGCCAAGGGGAGCGGGACTCCTACAATGAGCAGTTCTTC
TRBJ1-2 | TRBD1 | TRBV6-2/TRBV6-3 | . | CASSYLPGGSPGYTF | TGTGCCAGCAGTTACCTTCCAGGGGGCAGTCCTGGCTACACCTTC
TRBJ1-3 | . | TRBV10-3 | . | CAISGTGSGNTIYF | TGTGCCATCAGTGGAACGGGCTCTGGAAACACCATATATTTT
TRBJ2-2 | TRBD2 | TRBV24-1 | . | CATSVGLAGNRGELFF | TGTGCCACCAGTGTGGGACTAGCGGGAAATCGGGGGGAGCTGTTTTTT
TRBJ2-1 | . | TRBV6-4 | . | CASSSGAYNEQFF | TGTGCCAGCAGTAGCGGAGCCTACAATGAGCAGTTCTTC
TRBJ2-5 | TRBD2 | TRBV5-4 | . | CASSSRTSGRPGETQYF | TGTGCCAGCAGCTCCCGGACTAGCGGGAGGCCAGGAGAGACCCAGTACTTC
TRBJ2-3 | TRBD2 | TRBV24-1 | . | CATSDSGLAGTDTQYF | TGTGCCACCAGTGATTCAGGACTAGCCGGGACAGATACGCAGTATTTT
TRBJ1-6 | . | TRBV30 | . | CAWSKPPAGASPLHF | TGTGCCTGGAGCAAGCCGCCGGCTGGGGCATCACCCCTCCACTTT
TRBJ2-1 | TRBD2 | TRBV5-6 | . | CASSWGAGGPNEQFF | TGTGCCAGCAGCTGGGGTGCGGGAGGGCCGAATGAGCAGTTCTTC
TRBJ2-7 | . | TRBV19 | . | CASSKRDRPYEQYF | TGTGCCAGTAGTAAGCGGGACAGGCCCTACGAGCAGTACTTC
TRBJ2-3 | TRBD2 | TRBV30 | . | CAWSEAGGSTDTQYF | TGTGCCTGGAGTGAGGCGGGAGGGAGCACAGATACGCAGTATTTT
TRBJ2-5 | TRBD2 | TRBV6-1 | . | CASSEDWEREIKETQYF | TGTGCCAGCAGTGAAGACTGGGAGCGGGAGATCAAAGAGACCCAGTACTTC
TRBJ2-2 | TRBD1 | TRBV19 | once | CAGSDRGRGTGELFF | TGTGCCGGCTCAGACAGGGGACGTGGCACCGGGGAGCTGTTTTTT
TRBJ1-1 | . | TRBV25-1 | . | CASGSGGNTEAFF | TGTGCCAGTGGGTCGGGGGGGAACACTGAAGCTTTCTTT
TRBJ2-2 | TRBD1 | TRBV25-1 | . | CASSDRDRELVGELFF | TGTGCCAGCAGTGACCGGGACAGGGAGTTAGTCGGGGAGCTGTTTTTT
TRBJ2-1 | TRBD2 | TRBV7-2 | . | CASSLNLAGVSPHNEQFF | TGTGCCAGCAGCTTAAATCTAGCGGGAGTCTCCCCCCACAATGAGCAGTTCTTC